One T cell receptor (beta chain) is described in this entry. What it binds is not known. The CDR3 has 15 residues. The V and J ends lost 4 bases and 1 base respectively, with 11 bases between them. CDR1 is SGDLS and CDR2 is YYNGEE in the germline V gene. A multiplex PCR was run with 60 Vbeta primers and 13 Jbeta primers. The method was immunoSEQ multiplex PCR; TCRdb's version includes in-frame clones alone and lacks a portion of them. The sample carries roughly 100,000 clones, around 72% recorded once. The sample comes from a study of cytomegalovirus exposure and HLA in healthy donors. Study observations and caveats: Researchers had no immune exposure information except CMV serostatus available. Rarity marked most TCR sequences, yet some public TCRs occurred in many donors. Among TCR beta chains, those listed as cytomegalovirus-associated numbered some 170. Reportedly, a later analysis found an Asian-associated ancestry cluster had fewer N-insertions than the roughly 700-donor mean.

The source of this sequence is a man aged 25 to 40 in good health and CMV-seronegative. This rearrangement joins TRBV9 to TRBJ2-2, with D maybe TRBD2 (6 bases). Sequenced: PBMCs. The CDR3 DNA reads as TGTGCCAGCAGCCCCGGGACTTTGAACACCGGGGAGCTGTTTTTT. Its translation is CASSPGTLNTGELFF.